This TCR beta chain was documented in a study of blood T cell repertoires in COVID-19. Background on the study: Acute and convalescent COVID-19 specimens originated in the United States, Italy and Spain. Nucleic acid was either cDNA or gDNA, and it came from T cells, B-cell-depleted T cells, or PBMCs.

As handled by the study authors: Estimates of nucleated cell counts were drawn from the amplification of reference gene primers. Sequencing used immunoSEQ multiplex PCR; TCRdb keeps in-frame clones, though not all of them. V, J and clone size were drawn from that table, and D and trimming were deduced from the DNA. The sample contains approximately 52,000 clones, approximately 86% of which appear only once. Trimming removed 0 bases at V and 0 bases at J, with 9 bases between. CDR3 size: 16 residues. CDR1 and CDR2 (germline): MNHEY, SVGAGI. The sequenced material came from peripheral blood. The receptor was isolated from a man aged 60-69 years with acute or convalescent COVID-19. V gene TRBV6-5 combines with J gene TRBJ1-5; the D is unclear. Written as DNA, the CDR3 is TGTGCCAGCAGTTACTCGATGCCGGGTAGCAATCAGCCCCAGCATTTT. Its translation is CASSYSMPGSNQPQHF.